The rows below give T cell receptor beta chains drawn from one sample of a study of blood T cells in healthy people across ages. TCRdb ran MiXCR on the 5' RACE reads and lists one entry per CDR3 protein. The sample consists of about 970,000 distinct CDR3 sequences, roughly half of them appearing once. The sequenced material came from blood. Source of these receptors: a woman aged 55-70 years in good health. Both conserved end residues are part of each CDR3. Each record gives: D gene, V gene, J gene, clone size, CDR3 DNA, CDR3 protein. The D gene is left open where the match is weak. Size is omitted from some rows. Given values are once, few, many or a class for expanded clones.

d_gene: .; v_gene: TRBV5-6; j_gene: TRBJ1-2; abundance: .; CDR3nt: TGTGCCAGCAGTCCTGATCAGGGTGGCTACACCTTC; CDR3aa: CASSPDQGGYTF
d_gene: .; v_gene: TRBV12-3/TRBV12-4; j_gene: TRBJ1-4; abundance: .; CDR3nt: TGTGCCAGCAGTTTGCTGGGGAAACTGTTTTTT; CDR3aa: CASSLLGKLFF
d_gene: TRBD2; v_gene: TRBV20-1; j_gene: TRBJ2-3; abundance: .; CDR3nt: TGCAGTGCTAGCACAAGGGCTAGCGGGGGGATAGATACGCAGTATTTT; CDR3aa: CSASTRASGGIDTQYF
d_gene: TRBD1; v_gene: TRBV7-9; j_gene: TRBJ1-1; abundance: .; CDR3nt: TGTGCCAGCAGATACGCCTCCGAGACAGGGGAAGCTTTCTTT; CDR3aa: CASRYASETGEAFF
d_gene: .; v_gene: TRBV28; j_gene: TRBJ2-3; abundance: few; CDR3nt: TGTGCCAGCAGTTTGGTAATTGGGGGAGAGGATAGCACAGATACGCAGTATTTT; CDR3aa: CASSLVIGGEDSTDTQYF
d_gene: .; v_gene: TRBV7-2; j_gene: TRBJ2-7; abundance: .; CDR3nt: TGTGCCAGCAGCTTAGCGGCAGGTTTGGCTTACGAGCAGTACTTC; CDR3aa: CASSLAAGLAYEQYF
d_gene: .; v_gene: TRBV12-3/TRBV12-4; j_gene: TRBJ2-7; abundance: .; CDR3nt: TGTGCCAGCAGTGGCCGGGACACCTACGAGCAGTACTTC; CDR3aa: CASSGRDTYEQYF
d_gene: .; v_gene: TRBV28; j_gene: TRBJ2-7; abundance: .; CDR3nt: TGTGCCAGCAGTTTAAGGGCCACCTACAATGAGCAGTACTTC; CDR3aa: CASSLRATYNEQYF
d_gene: TRBD1; v_gene: TRBV6-1; j_gene: TRBJ1-4; abundance: .; CDR3nt: TGTGCCAGCAGCCCCCACGGTTGGGACAGGTTCTTCCTGGGGACTAATGAAAAACTGTTTTTT; CDR3aa: CASSPHGWDRFFLGTNEKLFF
d_gene: .; v_gene: TRBV4-1; j_gene: TRBJ1-4; abundance: .; CDR3nt: TGCGCCAGCATCCCGGGACACTCTACAACTAATGAAAAACTGTTTTTT; CDR3aa: CASIPGHSTTNEKLFF
d_gene: .; v_gene: TRBV29-1; j_gene: TRBJ2-2; abundance: .; CDR3nt: TGCAGCGTTCGGCTAGTGGCGGGCGGGGAGCTGTTTTTT; CDR3aa: CSVRLVAGGELFF
d_gene: TRBD2; v_gene: TRBV9; j_gene: TRBJ2-2; abundance: few; CDR3nt: TGTGCCAGCAGCGTATCTCCTAGCGGGAGTTACACCGGGGAGCTGTTTTTT; CDR3aa: CASSVSPSGSYTGELFF
d_gene: TRBD2; v_gene: TRBV27; j_gene: TRBJ2-1; abundance: .; CDR3nt: TGTGCCAGCAGTAAAACAAGCGGGGGGAACAATGAGCAGTTCTTC; CDR3aa: CASSKTSGGNNEQFF
d_gene: .; v_gene: TRBV5-6; j_gene: TRBJ2-3; abundance: few; CDR3nt: TGTGCCAGCAGCTTGGGGCAGGGACGTGATACGCAGTATTTT; CDR3aa: CASSLGQGRDTQYF
d_gene: .; v_gene: TRBV12-3/TRBV12-4; j_gene: TRBJ1-3; abundance: once; CDR3nt: TGTGCCAGCAGTTTTGGGTCTAGGGGGGGAAACACCATATATTTT; CDR3aa: CASSFGSRGGNTIYF
d_gene: .; v_gene: TRBV7-9; j_gene: TRBJ1-4; abundance: .; CDR3nt: TGTGCCAGCACCTCCCAGGACTGGGAAAAACTGTTTTTT; CDR3aa: CASTSQDWEKLFF
d_gene: TRBD2; v_gene: TRBV28; j_gene: TRBJ2-1; abundance: .; CDR3nt: TGTGCCAGCAGCCCGACTAGCGGGAAACGGGGTGAGCAGTTCTTC; CDR3aa: CASSPTSGKRGEQFF
d_gene: TRBD1; v_gene: TRBV7-9; j_gene: TRBJ2-7; abundance: few; CDR3nt: TGTGCCAGCAGCGAGACAGGGGCGCGAATCGACGAGCAGTACTTC; CDR3aa: CASSETGARIDEQYF
d_gene: .; v_gene: TRBV4-2; j_gene: TRBJ1-6; abundance: few; CDR3nt: TGTGCCAGCAGACCATGGACAGAAAATTCACCCCTCCACTTT; CDR3aa: CASRPWTENSPLHF
d_gene: TRBD2; v_gene: TRBV6-1; j_gene: TRBJ2-3; abundance: .; CDR3nt: TGTGCCAGCACCCCACCTTCCGGGGCTAGCGGGGGGTTTACGCAGTATTTT; CDR3aa: CASTPPSGASGGFTQYF
d_gene: TRBD2; v_gene: TRBV20-1; j_gene: TRBJ2-3; abundance: .; CDR3nt: TGCAGTGCTTTACCACTAGCGGTGAGCACAGATACGCAGTATTTT; CDR3aa: CSALPLAVSTDTQYF
d_gene: .; v_gene: TRBV6-6; j_gene: TRBJ2-1; abundance: few; CDR3nt: TGTGCCAGCAGTTATTCTAGCGCCTTCAATGAGCAGTTCTTC; CDR3aa: CASSYSSAFNEQFF
d_gene: .; v_gene: TRBV20-1; j_gene: TRBJ1-4; abundance: .; CDR3nt: TGCAGTGCTAGAGGGCGGGCCCTTAATGAAAAACTGTTTTTT; CDR3aa: CSARGRALNEKLFF
d_gene: TRBD1; v_gene: TRBV5-1; j_gene: TRBJ2-1; abundance: .; CDR3nt: TGCGCCAGCAGCTTGTCACGGGACAGTGGCAATGAGCAGTTCTTC; CDR3aa: CASSLSRDSGNEQFF
d_gene: .; v_gene: TRBV2; j_gene: TRBJ1-1; abundance: few; CDR3nt: TGTGCCAGCAGTGTTGGTTTATCAAACACTGAAGCTTTCTTT; CDR3aa: CASSVGLSNTEAFF
d_gene: .; v_gene: TRBV7-9; j_gene: TRBJ2-7; abundance: few; CDR3nt: TGTGCCAGCCAGGACTCCTACGAGCAGTACTTC; CDR3aa: CASQDSYEQYF
d_gene: TRBD1; v_gene: TRBV4-3; j_gene: TRBJ1-5; abundance: .; CDR3nt: TGCGCCAGCAGCCAGGGACAGGGCTTCCAGCCCCAGCATTTT; CDR3aa: CASSQGQGFQPQHF
d_gene: .; v_gene: TRBV20-1; j_gene: TRBJ2-7; abundance: .; CDR3nt: TGCAGTGCTAGAGACTTACAACAGTCGTACGAGCAGTACTTC; CDR3aa: CSARDLQQSYEQYF
d_gene: .; v_gene: TRBV7-2; j_gene: TRBJ2-7; abundance: .; CDR3nt: TGTGCCAGCAGCGAACTGGGGGTTGGATCCTACGAGCAGTACTTC; CDR3aa: CASSELGVGSYEQYF
d_gene: TRBD1; v_gene: TRBV4-1; j_gene: TRBJ2-5; abundance: .; CDR3nt: TGCGCCAGCAGCCCCCGGACAGGGACAACAGAGACCCAGTACTTC; CDR3aa: CASSPRTGTTETQYF
d_gene: .; v_gene: TRBV7-9; j_gene: TRBJ2-2; abundance: .; CDR3nt: TGTGCCAGCAGCTTGGTTGCCCCAAACACCGGGGAACTGTTTTTT; CDR3aa: CASSLVAPNTGELFF